Described below is a single T cell receptor (beta chain) sequence and its context. The source of the sample is a study of control samples from healthy donors and cancer patients. Sequencing used immunoSEQ multiplex PCR; TCRdb keeps in-frame clones, though not all of them. Found here are 120,000 to 150,000 clones, roughly 92% of them singletons; the top ten hold around 13%. Trimming cost V 0 bases and J 0 bases, with 7 bases left between them. From germline, CDR1 is SGDLS and CDR2 YYNGEE. The CDR3 extends over 15 amino acids. What was sequenced was blood. The receptor comes from a man between 40 and 49 years old in good health. The chain recombines TRBV9 with TRBJ1-3, with D hard to call. Here the CDR3 DNA reads TGTGCCAGCAGCGTAGAGGGAGTCTCTGGAAACACCATATATTTT. The encoded protein is CASSVEGVSGNTIYF.